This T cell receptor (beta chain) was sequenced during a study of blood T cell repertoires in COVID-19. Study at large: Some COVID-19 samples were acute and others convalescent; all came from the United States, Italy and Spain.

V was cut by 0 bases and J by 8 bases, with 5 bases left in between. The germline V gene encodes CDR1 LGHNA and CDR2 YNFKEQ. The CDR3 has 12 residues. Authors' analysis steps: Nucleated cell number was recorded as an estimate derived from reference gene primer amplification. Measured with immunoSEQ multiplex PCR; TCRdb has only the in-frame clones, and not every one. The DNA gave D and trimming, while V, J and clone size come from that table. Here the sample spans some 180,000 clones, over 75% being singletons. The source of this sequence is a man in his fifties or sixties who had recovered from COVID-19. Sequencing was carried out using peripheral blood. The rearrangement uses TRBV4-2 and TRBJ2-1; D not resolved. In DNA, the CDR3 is TGTGCCAGCAGCCAAGATTATCATGAGCAGTTCTTC. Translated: CASSQDYHEQFF.